Described below is a single TCR beta chain sequence and its context. Germline loops: CDR1 SGHVS, CDR2 FQNEAQ. The CDR3 runs to 13 residues. Trimming cost V 1 base and J 3 bases, with 4 bases left between them. How the authors handled the data: From reference gene primer amplification, estimates of nucleated cell counts were derived. Method: immunoSEQ multiplex PCR; TCRdb's copy keeps in-frame clones and lacks some. Clone size and the V and J calls come from that table; the DNA yielded D and trimming. In the table there are about 200,000 clones, about 88% of which are singletons. The data were taken from a study of blood T cell repertoires in COVID-19. Study overall: COVID-19 samples from acute and convalescent phases originated in the United States, Italy and Spain. T cells, B-cell-depleted T cells, or PBMCs supplied cDNA or gDNA.

The sequenced material came from peripheral blood. The TCR was taken from a man between 60 and 75 years old with acute or convalescent COVID-19. The gene calls are TRBV7-8 and TRBJ1-5; D is unclear. In DNA form, the CDR3 reads TGTGCCAGCAGCTTAGGTCACAATCAGCCCCAGCATTTT. Protein: CASSLGHNQPQHF.